This paragraph covers one T cell receptor (beta chain) sequence. The sample comes from a study of T cell repertoires in cytomegalovirus infection. TCRdb fed the reads into MiXCR, producing one record per CDR3 protein. The sample shows hundreds of thousands of distinct CDR3 sequences, 9.6% of them seen only once. Trimming took off 1 base at V and 5 bases at J, with 9 bases between the two ends. The CDR3 is 13 amino acids. Germline V gene sequence: CDR1 DFQATT, CDR2 SNEGSKA (reference sequence). The sequenced sample was PBMCs. The sequence was collected from a human donor in good health (CMV status not recorded). Some clones in this sample may be carry-over from other donors' samples. The rearrangement uses TRBV20-1 and TRBJ2-1; D perhaps matches TRBD2 (6 bases). CDR3 loop: CSARGLANNEQFF. In DNA, the CDR3 is TGCAGTGCTAGAGGTCTAGCGAACAATGAGCAGTTCTTC.